This TCR beta chain was obtained from a study of CD8 T cells in ankylosing spondylitis (dated by TCRdb to about 2017). Concerning the study at large: T cell receptor beta repertoires were profiled in healthy donors and ankylosing spondylitis patients so that disease-linked TCR variants could be found. The whole study cohort included about a hundred healthy donors and under 30 ankylosing spondylitis patients. Samples of peripheral blood were taken, and for ankylosing spondylitis patients, synovial fluid was collected as well.

Study-wide findings and limitations: The disease-linked clones had a CD8+ phenotype and were found at relatively low frequencies in peripheral blood. According to the report, matched synovial fluid samples from ankylosing spondylitis patients were significantly enriched for the disease-linked clones. Some motif variants had previously been reported in the synovial fluid and blood of reactive arthritis patients, which suggests shared mechanisms of disease initiation. A TCR beta motif of eight highly homologous amino acid variants appeared characteristic of blood from ankylosing spondylitis patients.

V ends up 5 bases short and J 4 bases short, with an unmatched junction base count of 9. The germline V gene (reference sequence) provides CDR1 SSHAT and CDR2 FNYEAQ. The CDR3 starts with the cysteine, ends with the phenylalanine, and has 16 residues. Only CDR3 DNA is held: 48 bases, read in frame from base 1. The instrument given in TCRdb is Illumina HiSeq 2500. Quantitative 5'-RACE with molecular barcodes was used to prepare TCR beta libraries. Per the authors' processing: A new computational method based on a probabilistic model of VDJ rearrangement was used to identify disease-linked TCR variants. TCRdb reworked the public reads: Q25 trimming with fastp, MiXCR clone assembly, productive beta chains retained. Entries are consolidated by CDR3 protein sequence, retaining the most common genes and DNA. It is TCRdb's table, rather than the study itself, that gives the V and J calls and clone size. The sample table records around 140,000 distinct CDR3 sequences; 15% to 20% of these occur just once. Jointly, the top ten make up approximately 30% of the sample.

A few counts support this clonotype. What antigen it recognizes has not been identified. Per-nucleotide qualities are absent, and no much larger clonotype sits a single base away. This sequence uses TRBV7-7 and TRBJ2-1; 9 nucleotides in the junction match TRBD2. Sequences were obtained from blood, either unsorted or a sorted T cell fraction (not recorded which). The TCR was taken from a male donor with ankylosing spondylitis. CDR3 loop: CASSPHKAGGYNEQFF. The nucleotide sequence reads TGTGCCAGCAGCCCCCATAAAGCGGGAGGATACAATGAGCAGTTCTTC.